This T cell receptor (beta chain) was recovered during a study of cytomegalovirus exposure and HLA in healthy donors (dated by TCRdb to the late 2010s). Regarding the research as a whole: An earlier analysis of 587 of the donors reported about 260 Gb of sequence data and 100 million to 120 million unique TCR beta sequences obtained from 150 million to 200 million T cells. The study combined high-throughput TCR immunosequencing, statistical association of individual TCRs with disease status, and machine learning to predict cytomegalovirus infection status. Every discovery cohort repertoire had been produced on one sequencing platform. The study profiled the T cell repertoires of about 640 subjects by immunosequencing and related them to cytomegalovirus serostatus. Donor age, sex, ethnicity and CMV serostatus were compiled alongside the repertoire data. Of the 398 genotyped donors, about 80% fell in the genetic ancestry cluster associated with self-reported Caucasian donors. The study was designed to test whether signatures of past pathogen exposure could be identified by cataloging public T cell receptors. An earlier analysis of approximately 630 of the donors applied high-throughput TCR beta sequencing to assess whether each TCR beta V gene segment acted as functional or pseudogenic. On average, approximately 250,000 unique TCR beta nucleotide sequences were sequenced per donor among roughly 430 genotyped donors of the cohort, with 15% to 20% of those sequences being non-productive. A separate validation cohort of over a hundred different subjects was used in addition to the approximately 700-subject first cohort. Both class I and class II loci were covered by HLA typing, at four-digit resolution. Roughly 300 gigabases of sequencing data and tens of millions of unique TCR sequences were included in an early release covering roughly 600 HLA-typed donors. The later analysis used no new phenotypic data to find candidate immune exposures, relying instead on TCR beta sequences and their occurrence across donors. In a later analysis, previously published TCR beta repertoires from some 640 donors were re-analyzed and high-resolution HLA genotyping was added so that TCR occurrence patterns could be studied. Because of strong linkage in the cohort, five DR-DQ haplotypes were treated as single units for association and clustering. Typing coverage differed by locus: A, B, C, DRB1 and DQB1 were typed in roughly 620-630 donors, DQA1 in around 500, DPA1 in nearly 610, and DPB1 in around 440. A later genetic analysis used genome-wide SNP genotypes for about three fifths of the 666 donors, treating that subset as a discovery cohort. Points the paper makes about the study in general: In vitro tests confirmed that a few of the cytomegalovirus-associated TCR beta chains recognize cytomegalovirus antigens. According to a later analysis, parvovirus B19, influenza, CMV and Epstein-Barr virus appeared linked to several top co-occurrence clusters. Because HLA typing was missing for some donors at each locus, association tests included only the typed subset. In a later genetic analysis, fewer N-insertions in productive TCRs were reported among donors in an Asian-associated ancestry cluster than the roughly 700-donor mean. A total of 164 TCR beta chains were listed by the study as associated with cytomegalovirus. Correlated functional status among segregating V segments might reflect linkage disequilibrium, but an unknown experimental factor could not be ruled out. Roughly uniform sequencing depth across donors was assumed in presence/absence analyses, although this assumption may not hold. In an earlier analysis of several hundred of the donors, most TCR beta V segments were observed in productive rearrangements about 87% or about 30% of the time, broadly matching IMGT annotations. Assigning TCR associations to individual alleles was difficult when HLA alleles, especially DR and DQ, strongly co-occurred. V-gene and J-gene trimming of TCR beta chains was associated with a missense DCLRE1C variant in a later genetic analysis, and the association was replicated in an independent cohort. CMV serostatus was the only immune exposure information available for the cohort. It was suggested by the authors that the approach could potentially be generalized to other disease states and immunological phenotypes. Across donors, most TCR sequences were observed very rarely, whereas some public TCRs were present in many individuals. A further reported finding was that TCR beta sequences accurately predicted the HLA-A and HLA-B alleles for most subjects in the first cohort. Most CMV-associated TCR beta chains appeared to be HLA-restricted in a later analysis, and the HLA associations seemed to be driven largely by CMV exposure. In both the original and validation cohorts, the classifier was reported to diagnose cytomegalovirus status with high specificity and sensitivity. This cohort had only TCR beta chains sequenced, and the lack of alpha or paired-chain data limited which features could be detected. At a false discovery rate of 0.05, a later analysis linked 16,951 TCR beta sequences to specific HLA alleles. In a later analysis, TCR association rates were found to vary across HLA loci, with the most associated TCRs seen for DRB1 alleles and the fewest for HLA-C alleles. A later analysis found that HLA-associated TCR beta chains were more clonally expanded and had lower generation probabilities than equally common non-associated chains. Some IMGT-functional V segments, including TRBV6-2 and TRBV6-3, could not be distinguished by the 87-base-pair reads and were therefore excluded. The earlier analysis of 587 of the donors excluded 15 to 20 rarely observed V segments, including chromosome 9 orphons, because counts were too low. A cluster of highly shared sequence variants was judged likely to be a technical artifact of the sequencing pipeline.

The count of this clone is one. Its cognate antigen has yet to be identified. No qualities accompany the bases; no much larger clone lies one base away. Trimmed from V: 5 bases; trimmed from J: 5 bases; junction bases lacking a gene match: 15. Based on the germline V gene, the CDR1 and CDR2 sequences are LGHNA and YNFKEQ. The cysteine opens and the phenylalanine closes a CDR3 of 18 amino acids. Only CDR3 DNA is held: 54 bases, read in frame from base 1. The cohort consisted of 670 or so healthy bone marrow donors. At the time of sampling, every cohort member was nominally healthy, though immune exposures that went unrecorded were likely present. The donor was CMV seronegative and was included in the group of a few hundred seronegative cohort members. Each donor provided a peripheral blood sample, and peripheral blood mononuclear cells were used for TCR beta sequencing. The Qiagen DNeasy Blood Extraction Kit was used to extract genomic DNA from the blood cell samples.

Preparation of the library involved the immunoSEQ multiplex PCR assay. For the multiplex PCR, a mixture combining 60 forward primers for TCR Vbeta segments and 13 reverse primers for TCR Jbeta segments was used. Amplification of the CDR3 region of rearranged TCR beta genes was performed with a multiplex PCR assay on genomic DNA. On the Illumina HiSeq System, the amplified TCR beta libraries were sequenced as 87-base-pair reads. Concerning the study's data processing: In a later analysis, 70 million to 95 million unique TCR beta chains were counted across the 500 to 850 repertoires, and some 10 million of these chains were shared by at least two donors. Raw reads were error-corrected and collapsed into unique sequences with a nearest-neighbor algorithm that merged closely related sequences to remove PCR and sequencing errors. To assign V, D and J gene segments, CDR3 sequences were aligned to IMGT reference sequences. Each retained sequence needed at least a six-nucleotide match to both a V gene segment and a J gene segment. A rearrangement was called productive if the CDR3 had no stop codons and remained in frame with V and J, and every other rearrangement was called non-productive. Following IMGT convention, CDR3 was defined as the stretch from the second conserved V-encoded cysteine up to the conserved J-encoded phenylalanine. The earlier analysis of 587 of the donors excluded sequences that lacked an unambiguous match to a single V gene segment. In an earlier analysis of several hundred of the donors, V segments were called functional above 56.7% productive rearrangements and were called segregating when the between-donor standard deviation exceeded 5%. A statistical classification framework was built for diagnosing cytomegalovirus status from the catalog of TCR beta chain sequences. In a later analysis, V and J genes were assigned by comparing TCR nucleotide sequences against IMGT/GENE-DB human TR gene sequences. A later analysis assigned CDR3 sequences and most-parsimonious VDJ recombination scenarios with the TCRdist pipeline. In a later analysis, each TCR beta chain was defined by its CDR3 amino acid sequence together with its V-gene family, and reads lacking a unique V-gene family were excluded. As a way to deal with suspected cross-contamination and a sequencing artifact, a later analysis dropped 450 to 600 nucleotide sequences that were highly shared and had low generation probability. For each public chain, a later analysis derived a clonal expansion index from normalized ranks of inferred template counts within each repertoire. Generation probabilities in a later analysis came from a VDJ recombination model fitted to out-of-frame rearrangements, and those results were checked against IGoR. A later analysis scored TCR-TCR, TCR-HLA and TCR-CMV co-occurrence with hypergeometric tests, applying a repertoire-size bias correction to TCR pairs. False discovery rates were estimated in a later analysis by permuting HLA or CMV assignments 20 times. In a later analysis, co-occurring TCRs were grouped using DBSCAN, and TCRdist sequence similarity was added for clustering within HLA-allele-positive subsets. Co-occurrence clustering excluded repertoires with fewer than 30,000 or more than 120,000 public chains, plus five with anomalous nucleotide sharing. TCRdb re-hosts the immuneACCESS table, in-frame sequences only. Its copies lack some clones; in the studies checked, an unresolved V gene accounts for under half of them, and the cause for the rest is not known. From that table come the V and J calls and clone size; the DNA was used to work out D and trimming. This sample has 160,000 or so clones in its table, and roughly 80% of those were observed once. Around 1.5% of the sample goes to the ten largest clones.

The TCR comes from a woman aged 25 to 39 in good health and CMV-seronegative. The sequence is built from TRBV4-2 and TRBJ2-7; TRBD2 agrees with 13 junctional bases. Input material: PBMCs. CDR3 region: CASSRSEGLAGTAHEQYF. The nucleotides are TGTGCCAGCAGCAGAAGCGAGGGACTAGCGGGGACCGCTCACGAGCAGTACTTC.